These T cell receptor beta chains were read from a single sample in a study of beta chain features in type 1 diabetes. TCRdb keeps only in-frame clones here, not all; method: immunoSEQ multiplex PCR. The data hold over 700,000 clones, with about a sixth observed a single time. Source material: naive CD4+ T cells from blood. These receptors were taken from a woman younger than 35 in good health. The CDR3 runs from the conserved cysteine through the conserved F or W. A D gene is named only where the DNA matches it firmly. Only some rows state a clone size, as once, few, many or a class for expanded clones.

>few|TRBD2|TRBJ2-1|TRBV6-5
TGTGCCAGCACCCGTCGGTCTAGCGGGAGGAATGAGCAGTTCTTC
CASTRRSSGRNEQFF
>-|-|TRBJ2-7|TRBV20-1
TGCAGTGCTAGCAAGAGCTACGAGCAGTACTTC
CSASKSYEQYF
>few|-|TRBJ2-7|TRBV7-2
TGTGCCAGCAGCTCCACGAGCTCCTACGAGCAGTACTTC
CASSSTSSYEQYF
>-|TRBD2|TRBJ2-7|TRBV7-9
TGTGCCAGCAGCTTAGGAGTACTAGCGGGGGCCGAGCAGTACTTC
CASSLGVLAGAEQYF
>few|-|TRBJ2-5|TRBV6-5
TGTGCCAGCAGTTACTCGAGGCTAGCCGGGGCGCAGACCCAGTACTTC
CASSYSRLAGAQTQYF
>-|TRBD2|TRBJ2-2|TRBV28
TGTGCCAGTAGCGGGAGCGGCACCGGGGAGCTGTTTTTT
CASSGSGTGELFF
>-|-|TRBJ2-7|TRBV28
TGTGCCAGCAGTGGGCAGGGGACGCGCTCCTACGAGCAGTACTTC
CASSGQGTRSYEQYF
>-|-|TRBJ1-2|TRBV28
TGTGCCAGCACCCGAGGGCAGGGTGGGGGCTACACCTTC
CASTRGQGGGYTF
>few|-|TRBJ2-2|TRBV18
TGTGCCAGCTCACTGCGGGCAGCCGACACCGGGGAGCTGTTTTTT
CASSLRAADTGELFF
>few|-|TRBJ2-1|TRBV19
TGTGCCAGTAAAGGGTTGAATCCTAACGATGAGCAGTTCTTC
CASKGLNPNDEQFF
>-|-|TRBJ1-1|TRBV28
TGTGCCAGCAGTTTAGGGCACAGGGTGGGAGCTTTCTTT
CASSLGHRVGAFF
>-|TRBD2|TRBJ2-3|TRBV10-3
TGTGCCATCAGACCGGGACTAGCGGGAGGGCTAAGTACAGATACGCAGTATTTT
CAIRPGLAGGLSTDTQYF
>few|-|TRBJ2-5|TRBV29-1
TGCAGCGTTTTCGGGGGGACACGCCAAGAGACCCAGTACTTC
CSVFGGTRQETQYF
>-|-|TRBJ2-5|TRBV7-9
TGTGCCAGCAGCCCTAGTGAGGGGCGGACCCAGTACTTC
CASSPSEGRTQYF
>few|-|TRBJ2-5|TRBV9
TGTGCCAGCAGCGTAGGCTGGAGGAGGGAGACCCAGTACTTC
CASSVGWRRETQYF
>-|TRBD2|TRBJ2-3|TRBV11-3
TGTGCCAGCACAAAACAAGCGGGAGGTACGCAGTATTTT
CASTKQAGGTQYF
>few|-|TRBJ2-1|TRBV28
TGTGCCAGCAGTTTTAATGGGGGCAGCAGGGGGCAGTTCTTC
CASSFNGGSRGQFF
>few|TRBD2|TRBJ2-1|TRBV10-3
TGTGCCATCAGTGAGTCGACTCGGGGCAGCGGGAGGGTCTATGAGCAGTTCTTC
CAISESTRGSGRVYEQFF
>-|TRBD1|TRBJ2-1|TRBV9
TGTGCCAGCAGCCCTGGACAGGGAGGTCAGTTCTTC
CASSPGQGGQFF
>-|TRBD1|TRBJ1-2|TRBV19
TGTGCCAGTAGCCTTGACAGGGGCTATGGCTACACCTTC
CASSLDRGYGYTF
>few|-|TRBJ1-4|TRBV5-6
TGTGCCAGCAGCTTCTACGACAGTAATGAAAAACTGTTTTTT
CASSFYDSNEKLFF
>few|-|TRBJ2-5|TRBV29-1
TGCAGCGGCACGTTTGGGCCCGAGGAGACCCAGTACTTC
CSGTFGPEETQYF
>-|-|TRBJ2-7|TRBV5-6
TGTGCCAGCAGCAAGGTCATGTACGAGCAGTACTTC
CASSKVMYEQYF
>few|TRBD2|TRBJ2-1|TRBV28
TGTGCCAGCAGTGAGGAAACCGGGACTATCTACAATGAGCAGTTCTTC
CASSEETGTIYNEQFF
>-|-|TRBJ1-5|TRBV5-6
TGTGCCAGCAGCTTACATGGATTGGGTCAGCCCCAGCATTTT
CASSLHGLGQPQHF
>-|TRBD2|TRBJ2-3|TRBV5-6
TGTGCCAGCAGCTTGGGACTAGCGGGCACAGATACGCAGTATTTT
CASSLGLAGTDTQYF
>-|-|TRBJ2-1|TRBV4-3
TGCGCCAGCAGCCAAGGGGGGCTCGTGGGTGAGCAGTTCTTC
CASSQGGLVGEQFF
>few|TRBD1|TRBJ2-7|TRBV11-2
TGTGCCAGCAGCTTAGGAGGGACAGGGGGCTCCTACGAGCAGTACTTC
CASSLGGTGGSYEQYF
>-|-|TRBJ1-5|TRBV11-2
TGTGCCAGCAGCATAGGCCCTAGAGGTCAGCCCCAGCATTTT
CASSIGPRGQPQHF
>-|TRBD2|TRBJ2-5|TRBV27
TGTGCCAGCAGTTTTCTTCGGCGGGAGAATCCCGAGACCCAGTACTTC
CASSFLRRENPETQYF
>-|-|TRBJ2-5|TRBV12-2
TGTGCAAGTCGCTCCCGACGAAGACTAGCTTTGGGCAGAGAGACCCAGTACTTC
CASRSRRRLALGRETQYF
>-|TRBD1|TRBJ1-4|TRBV5-4
TGTGCCAGCAGCTCCGGGACAGGGTACGAAAAACTGTTTTTT
CASSSGTGYEKLFF
>-|-|TRBJ1-4|TRBV4-1
TGCGCCAGCAGCCAAGTCGAAAAACTGTTTTTT
CASSQVEKLFF
>few|TRBD1|TRBJ2-7|TRBV23-1
TGCGCCAGCAAGGGGGAACAGGGGCCGCGGGTGGCTTACGAGCAGTACTTC
CASKGEQGPRVAYEQYF
>-|-|TRBJ1-5|TRBV19
TGTGCCAGTAGTATAGACCCCTACACGAGGGAGCATTTT
CASSIDPYTREHF
>few|-|TRBJ2-3|TRBV10-3
TGTGCCATCAGTGAGGGGTACCGGGAAACGCAGTATTTT
CAISEGYRETQYF
>-|-|TRBJ2-3|TRBV4-2
TGTGCCAGCAGCTGGAGTTCCGGCACAGATACGCAGTATTTT
CASSWSSGTDTQYF
>once|-|TRBJ2-5|TRBV7-9
TGTGCCAGCAGCGTAGGGGACCCCGCCCCGGAGACCCAGTACTTC
CASSVGDPAPETQYF
>-|-|TRBJ2-7|TRBV7-2
TGTGCCAGCAGCACACAGCCCCTTAGCCACGAGCAGTACTTC
CASSTQPLSHEQYF
>-|TRBD1|TRBJ1-3|TRBV19
TGTGCCAGCCGGGACAGGGGCTCGGGCCCTGGAAACACCATATATTTT
CASRDRGSGPGNTIYF
>few|-|TRBJ2-3|TRBV21-1
TGTGCCAGCACGCCTCCCCCGGGGAGGCTTGATGCAGATACGCAGTATTTT
CASTPPPGRLDADTQYF
>few|TRBD2|TRBJ2-7|TRBV28
TGTGCCAGCAGTGTACTAGCGGGAGTGTACGAGCAGTACTTC
CASSVLAGVYEQYF
>-|-|TRBJ2-7|TRBV28
TGTGCCAGCTGGACATCCCTTCAGGAGCAGTACTTC
CASWTSLQEQYF
>-|-|TRBJ2-2|TRBV11-2
TGTGCCAGCAGCTTAATGGAGCTGAGGGCCGGGGAGCTGTTTTTT
CASSLMELRAGELFF
>-|-|TRBJ2-4|TRBV4-2
TGTGCCAGCAGCCAAGTTCTCGCAGTGACTCTCCTAGCCAAGAACATTCAGTACTTC
CASSQVLAVTLLAKNIQYF
>-|-|TRBJ1-4|TRBV29-1
TGCAGCGTTGAAACCGGGAATGAAAAACTGTTTTTT
CSVETGNEKLFF
>-|-|TRBJ2-1|TRBV19
TGTGCCAATCGCAGCGGGTCTTACAGCTACAATGAGCAGTTCTTC
CANRSGSYSYNEQFF
>-|TRBD2|TRBJ2-1|TRBV7-6
TGTGCCAGCAGCTTACTTAGCGGGGCTACCTACAATGAGCAGTTCTTC
CASSLLSGATYNEQFF